Only a few counts were recorded for the clone carrying this T cell receptor beta chain. Its antigen is still unknown. The record originates from a study of response to subunit inactivated influenza vaccine. The study's findings and limits: Authors suggested each seasonal flu vaccination may recruit only limited numbers of new T cells.

Using its own MiXCR run on the RT-PCR reads, TCRdb lists one record per CDR3 protein. In the table there are about 540,000 distinct CDR3 sequences, around 15% of which are singletons. The CDR3 has 16 residues. V was pared by 8 bases and J by 3 bases, with 23 bases between. Per the germline V gene, CDR1 is MNHEY and CDR2 is SMNVEV (reference sequence). Sequences were derived from PBMCs from blood, sampled approximately 13 days after vaccination. The TCR was taken from a man in his fifties or sixties who received an inactivated influenza vaccine. V usage is TRBV27 and J usage is TRBJ2-7; TRBD1 might be the D (6 bases). The CDR3 sequence is CASCGTDTDSYYEQYF. The DNA for the CDR3 is TGTGCCAGCTGCGGAACGGATACGGACAGTTACTACGAGCAGTACTTC.